This T cell receptor (beta chain) emerged from a study of T cells in localized non-small cell lung cancer. General observations from the study: A median of around 60 clones ranked among the top 100 in tumor appeared in adjacent lung.

V dropped 7 bases and J dropped 5 bases, with 23 bases sitting between them. CDR1 SQVTM and CDR2 ANQGSEA come from the germline V gene. The CDR3 totals 16 residues. Points on this clone: Its target is not known.

Produced via immunoSEQ multiplex PCR; TCRdb's table is partial and in-frame only. Here the sample spans roughly 770 clones, around a third being singletons. The sequence came from a male donor at least 60 years old with stage II lung adenocarcinoma. Sequenced here: normal lung tissue next to the tumor, sampled before any cancer treatment. The V gene is TRBV29-1, the J gene TRBJ2-2; possibly TRBD2 for D (6 bases). Written as DNA, the CDR3 is TGCAGCGCCCCGGGTCCCGGGAGATCGGTGACCGGGGAGCTGTTTTTT. Amino acids: CSAPGPGRSVTGELFF.